Below, 10 T cell receptor beta chains from the same sample are listed, as sequenced in a study of CD8+ T cells in alopecia areata. Noted treatment: oral pan-JAK inhibitor, 5-10 mg twice daily. Following RNA extraction, reverse transcription yielded cDNA that acted as the sequencing template. The method was immunoSEQ multiplex PCR; TCRdb's version includes in-frame clones alone and lacks a portion of them. The sample lists a few hundred thousand clones, roughly two fifths occurring once. Specimen: CD4+ T cells sorted from blood, collected at roughly week 30, from a patient treated with tofacitinib. The source of these receptors is a human donor with alopecia areata.

The gene calls are TRBV10-2 and TRBJ1-1; D remains ambiguous. Germline lookup yields CDR1 WSHSY and CDR2 SAAADI. This CDR3 comprises 14 residues. V lost 2 bases and J lost 0, with 7 bases in between. Here the CDR3 DNA reads TGCGCCAGCAGTGAGCCAACAGTGAACACTGAAGCTTTCTTT. Its protein is CASSEPTVNTEAFF.

V and J are TRBV9 and TRBJ1-5; 7 bases fit TRBD1. This CDR3 has 15 residues. The germline V gene encodes CDR1 SGDLS and CDR2 YYNGEE. Trimming at V came to 4 bases and at J to 2 bases, leaving 6 bases not matched to a gene. CDR3 loop: CASSSTGERNQPQHF. CDR3 DNA: TGTGCCAGCAGCAGTACAGGGGAACGCAATCAGCCCCAGCATTTT.

This clone came up a few times. The rearrangement joins TRBV30 to TRBJ1-2; D perhaps matches TRBD1 (5 bases). This CDR3 contains 13 residues. From germline, CDR1 is GTSNPN and CDR2 SVGIG (reference sequence). V dropped 0 bases and J dropped 6 bases, with 11 bases sitting between them. CDR3 protein: CAWSVHLRDGYTF. The CDR3 nucleotides are TGTGCCTGGAGTGTACATCTCAGGGATGGCTACACCTTC.

V and J are TRBV6-6 and TRBJ1-2; the D is unclear. In germline, CDR1 is MNHNY, CDR2 SVGAGI (reference sequence). V was clipped by 0 bases and J by 6 bases, with 8 bases between them. The CDR3 spans 13 residues. The DNA of the CDR3 is TGTGCCAGCAGTTACTCGGCAGATGATGGCTACACCTTC. Translated, it gives CASSYSADDGYTF.

A few counts support this clone. This chain links TRBV11-2 with TRBJ2-3; D is undetermined. Trimming took off 1 base at V and 4 bases at J, with 3 bases between the two ends. Germline loops: CDR1 SGHAT, CDR2 FQNNGV. The CDR3 length is 12 residues. Here the CDR3 DNA reads TGTGCCAGCAGCTTAGCAGCAGATACGCAGTATTTT. Protein: CASSLAADTQYF.

This clone was recorded only once. The chain carries TRBV7-2 and TRBJ1-5; possibly TRBD1 for D (6 bases). This CDR3 spans 14 amino acids. Trimming pared 4 bases from V and 2 bases from J, leaving 9 bases between. Per germline, CDR1 SGHTA and CDR2 FQGNSA. The CDR3 loop reads CASSYRQGNQPQHF. The DNA for the CDR3 is TGTGCCAGCAGCTACCGACAGGGCAATCAGCCCCAGCATTTT. The full variable domain, completed using reference TRBV7-2 and TRBJ1-5, is GAGVSQSPSNKVTEKGKDVELRCDPISGHTALYWYRQSLGQGLEFLIYFQGNSAPDKSGLPSDRFSAERTGGSVSTLTIQRTQQEDSAVYLCASSYRQGNQPQHFGDGTRLSIL.

The gene calls are TRBV2 and TRBJ2-7; 7 nucleotides align to TRBD1. Germline trimming cut 1 base from V and 3 bases from J; bases unmatched to any gene: 3. Germline V CDR1 and CDR2: SNHLY, FYNNEI. The CDR3 runs 14 residues. Here the CDR3 DNA reads TGTGCCAGCAGTGAAGGGGCAGGGGGCTACGAGCAGTACTTC. Protein sequence: CASSEGAGGYEQYF.

J is TRBJ2-1 and V is TRBV29-1; 10 bases fit TRBD1. V dropped 4 bases and J dropped 9; count of bases not matched to a gene: 6. CDR1 SQVTM and CDR2 ANQGSEA come from the germline V gene. This CDR3 spans 13 amino acids. The CDR3 sequence: CSVAGQGGVEQFF. CDR3 coding DNA: TGCAGCGTTGCTGGACAGGGGGGGGTTGAGCAGTTCTTC.

In DNA, the CDR3 is TGTGCCAGCACCTACAGCGGTCAGAGGAACACTGAAGCTTTCTTT. Translating it yields CASTYSGQRNTEAFF. This chain links TRBV27 with TRBJ1-1; D is uncertain. V was clipped by 7 bases and J by 1 base, with 16 bases between them. Germline V gives CDR1 MNHEY, CDR2 SMNVEV (reference sequence). This CDR3 contains 15 residues.

CDR3 nucleotide sequence: TGTGCCAGCAGCCTCGGGACTAGCGGGAGGGGGGAGCTGTTTTTT. This sequence encodes CASSLGTSGRGELFF. The chain has TRBV7-2 and TRBJ2-2, with 15 bases that match TRBD2. CDR3 length: 15 residues. Looked up from germline, CDR1 is SGHTA and CDR2 is FQGNSA. J lost 8 bases, V lost 5 bases, and 3 bases had no gene match.